This TCR beta chain was recorded in a study of shared clonotypes between healthy human individuals. The V and J ends lost 4 bases and 0 bases, in that order; junction bases with no gene match: 7. Germline V CDR1 and CDR2: SGHRS, YFSETQ. The CDR3 consists of 16 residues. The study, taken as a whole, reports: Blood was the only sampled material, and tissue repertoires likely differ.

It was CD45RO-negative cells, positively selected for CCR7, that made up naive CD8 cells, with terminally differentiated effector memory CD45RA+ cells excluded. About this clone: What it recognizes is unknown.

Measured with immunoSEQ multiplex PCR; TCRdb has only the in-frame clones, and not every one. This sample has around 2,000,000 clones; roughly 91% occur once, and the top ten carry 1.7%. The V and J genes are TRBV5-1 and TRBJ2-1; the match to TRBD2 covers 7 bases. Material: naive CD8+ T cells from PBMCs. This receptor was identified in a man between 18 and 35 years old in good health. Some clones in this sample may be carry-over from other donors' samples. CDR3 nucleotide sequence: TGCGCCAGCAGCCCCTCGGGCGGGAGCTCCTACAATGAGCAGTTCTTC. This codes for CASSPSGGSSYNEQFF.